What follows are 29 T cell receptor beta chains derived from one specimen sequenced in a study of siplizumab effects on memory and regulatory T cells. This table comes from immunoSEQ multiplex PCR, and its TCRdb copy is limited to in-frame clones, with some not included. The sample yields 90,000 to 95,000 clones, roughly 95% seen once. Sequencing input: naive CD4+ T cells sorted from blood. The receptors were gathered from a human donor in good health.

The chain couples TRBV4-1 to TRBJ2-5; 14 positions agree with TRBD2. This CDR3 contains 17 residues. CDR1 and CDR2 (germline): MGHRA, YSYEKL. The V segment lost 0 bases and the J segment 5 bases; nucleotides outside the gene matches: 5. The CDR3 is CASSQERTSGGRETQYF. CDR3 DNA sequence: TGCGCCAGCAGCCAAGAAAGGACTAGCGGGGGGCGGGAGACCCAGTACTTC.

The rearrangement joins TRBV5-5 to TRBJ1-2, with 9 bases lining up with TRBD1. The CDR3 covers 13 residues. The trim removed 3 bases at V and 8 bases at J, leaving 5 bases unmatched. Per germline, CDR1 SGHKS and CDR2 YYEKEE (reference sequence). Here the CDR3 reads CASSSGQGNGYTF. The DNA for the CDR3 is TGTGCCAGCAGCTCGGGACAGGGAAACGGCTACACCTTC.

CDR3 amino acids: CASSQDPSGGRTDTQYF. CDR3 DNA: TGTGCCAGCAGCCAAGACCCTAGCGGGGGGCGCACAGATACGCAGTATTTT. The rearrangement links TRBV4-2 to TRBJ2-3; 11 bases match TRBD2. Germline CDR1 reads LGHNA; CDR2 reads YNFKEQ. CDR3 size: 17 residues. The junction had 3 bases not matched to a gene; V was cut back by 0 bases and J by 1 base.

The V call is TRBV7-2, the J call TRBJ2-7; either TRBD1 or TRBD2 may fit D (6 bases each). This CDR3 comprises 14 residues. V shed 9 bases and J shed 9 bases, with 24 bases lying between them. CDR1 and CDR2 from the germline V gene are SGHTA and FQGNSA. This CDR3 is CASNHGGGYAVQYF. The CDR3 bases are TGTGCCAGTAACCACGGGGGCGGATACGCAGTGCAGTACTTC.

V is TRBV29-1 and J is TRBJ2-5; TRBD1 might be the D (5 bases). CDR1 is SQVTM, CDR2 ANQGSEA, per germline. Trimming removed 4 bases from V and 7 bases from J, with 13 bases in between. This CDR3 has 12 residues. CDR3 region: CSVGGSLGTQYF. DNA for the CDR3: TGCAGCGTTGGGGGCAGTCTTGGGACCCAGTACTTC.

This chain connects TRBV2 to TRBJ2-1; D might be TRBD2 (7 bases). The V gene lost 4 bases and the J gene lost 4 bases, with 29 bases spanning the gap. CDR1 and CDR2 from the germline V gene are SNHLY and FYNNEI. The CDR3 extends over 20 amino acids. The CDR3 DNA reads TGTGCCAGCAGTGCGGTTGGTCGGGGGGCGCTTATTTTTGGGTACAATGAGCAGTTCTTC. This encodes CASSAVGRGALIFGYNEQFF.

This clone appeared once. The rearrangement joins TRBV7-3 to TRBJ2-3; TRBD2 agrees at 11 bases. J lost 6 bases, V lost 2 bases, and 10 bases had no gene match. Germline V lookup: CDR1 SGHTA, CDR2 FQGTGA. The CDR3 loop spans 17 amino acids. The CDR3 DNA reads TGTGCCAGCAGCTTATCTAGCGGGGGGACGGGTCCGGATACGCAGTATTTT. This translates into CASSLSSGGTGPDTQYF.

The chain combines TRBV10-3 with TRBJ2-1; 13 nucleotides line up with TRBD2. V lost 10 bases, J lost 7 bases, and 7 bases stayed unmatched. Germline lookup yields CDR1 ENHRY and CDR2 SYGVKD. This CDR3 is 14 amino acids long. CDR3 in amino acids: CATRRLAGGNEQFF. The CDR3 DNA is TGTGCCACCCGGCGACTAGCGGGGGGAAATGAGCAGTTCTTC.

This chain connects TRBV7-3 to TRBJ2-1, with TRBD1 matching 9 bases. Germline V gives CDR1 SGHTA, CDR2 FQGTGA. V was clipped by 0 bases and J by 8 bases; unmatched bases: 8. The CDR3 spans 16 residues. The CDR3 DNA reads TGTGCCAGCAGCTTAACGACAGGGGGGCGCCAGGATGAGCAGTTCTTC. It codes for CASSLTTGGRQDEQFF.

The chain uses TRBV5-1 and TRBJ1-1; D remains unclear. Germline V CDR1 and CDR2: SGHRS, YFSETQ. The CDR3 length is 14 residues. V dropped 1 base and J dropped 5 bases, with 12 bases sitting between them. The CDR3 spells CASSLNQVWTEAFF. CDR3 coding DNA: TGCGCCAGCAGCTTGAACCAGGTCTGGACTGAAGCTTTCTTT.

The rearrangement uses TRBV6-1 and TRBJ1-4; the D is unclear. Trimming took off 6 bases at V and 1 base at J, with 9 bases between the two ends. The CDR3 is made up of 14 amino acids. The germline V gene encodes CDR1 MNHNS and CDR2 SASEGT. The CDR3 region has the DNA TGTGCCAGCAGCCAATATAGAACTAATGAAAAACTGTTTTTT. Its protein is CASSQYRTNEKLFF.

This rearrangement joins TRBV30 to TRBJ2-3, with TRBD2 matching 12 bases. The length of the CDR3 is 17 residues. Trimming took 3 bases from V and 3 from J; bases not matched to a gene: 10. CDR1 and CDR2 from the germline V gene are GTSNPN and SVGIG (reference sequence). CDR3 sequence reads: CAWSRGSTSGGTDTQYF. The CDR3 DNA reads TGTGCCTGGAGCCGGGGGTCGACTAGCGGGGGAACAGATACGCAGTATTTT.

CDR3 sequence (DNA): TGTGCCAGTAAATCAGGTTCTGGAAACACCATATATTTT. This codes for CASKSGSGNTIYF. The chain uses TRBV19 and TRBJ1-3; no definite D call. V lost 7 bases and J lost 1, with 8 bases in between. CDR1 and CDR2 (germline): LNHDA, SQIVND (reference sequence). The CDR3 loop spans 13 amino acids.

This chain joins TRBV6-5 and TRBJ2-4, with 7 bases aligning to TRBD1. J lost 6 bases, V lost 5 bases, and 7 bases had no gene match. Germline V lookup: CDR1 MNHEY, CDR2 SVGAGI. The CDR3 is 14 amino acids. Written as DNA, the CDR3 is TGTGCCAGCAGTCCAGACAGGGACGTAAACATTCAGTACTTC. Its protein product is CASSPDRDVNIQYF.

V is TRBV18 and J is TRBJ1-1; unclear D gene. The length of the CDR3 is 14 residues. V shed 4 bases and J shed 0 bases, with 9 bases lying between them. Per the germline V gene, CDR1 is KGHSH and CDR2 is LQKENI. For the CDR3, the DNA is TGTGCCAGCTCACTACCCACGGTGAACACTGAAGCTTTCTTT. Amino acids: CASSLPTVNTEAFF.

V gene TRBV6-5 combines with J gene TRBJ2-5; D is uncertain. This CDR3 is 13 amino acids long. Germline values: CDR1 MNHEY, CDR2 SVGAGI. Between the trimmed V and J ends, which lost 2 bases and 1 base, there was a span of 5 bases. The CDR3 region is CASSYGSQETQYF. DNA for the CDR3: TGTGCCAGCAGTTACGGGTCCCAAGAGACCCAGTACTTC.

This clone turned up a few times. This chain connects TRBV28 to TRBJ1-2, with TRBD1 identical over 8 bases. The V segment lost 3 bases and the J segment 7 bases; nucleotides outside the gene matches: 4. The CDR3 is 13 residues long. Looked up from germline, CDR1 is MDHEN and CDR2 is SYDVKM. CDR3 bases: TGTGCCAGCAGTTTGGGGGACAGGCCTGGCTACACCTTC. It is translated as CASSLGDRPGYTF.

This rearrangement joins TRBV18 to TRBJ2-7; D may be TRBD1 (5 bases). Trimming took off 1 base at V and 2 bases at J, with 9 bases between the two ends. The CDR3 extends over 14 amino acids. Germline V gives CDR1 KGHSH, CDR2 LQKENI. CDR3 region: CASSPQGATYEQYF. The DNA of the CDR3 is TGTGCCAGCTCACCACAAGGGGCGACCTACGAGCAGTACTTC.

DNA of the CDR3: TGTGCCAGCTCACCACGGATCGAGACCCAGTACTTC. Its translation is CASSPRIETQYF. V usage is TRBV18 and J usage is TRBJ2-5, with D uncertain. V was shortened by 1 base and J by 5 bases, with 5 bases between the two germline ends. The germline gives CDR1 KGHSH, CDR2 LQKENI. The CDR3 is 12 amino acids.

The chain carries TRBV7-2 and TRBJ1-2; tentatively, D is TRBD1 (5 bases). This CDR3 contains 14 residues. Germline V gives CDR1 SGHTA, CDR2 FQGNSA. Between the trimmed V and J ends, which lost 5 bases and 4 bases, there was a span of 14 bases. CDR3 amino acids: CASSETGTFYGYTF. In DNA, the CDR3 is TGTGCCAGCAGCGAAACCGGGACCTTCTATGGCTACACCTTC.

The V call is TRBV6-5, the J call TRBJ1-2; tentatively, D is TRBD1 (6 bases). Germline-derived CDR1 and CDR2 are MNHEY and SVGAGI. This CDR3 spans 14 amino acids. V was pared by 2 bases and J by 0 bases, with 7 bases between. CDR3 DNA: TGTGCCAGCAGTTACGGACAGTCTAACTATGGCTACACCTTC. It yields the protein CASSYGQSNYGYTF.

The V call is TRBV2, the J call TRBJ1-2; 7 nucleotides agree with TRBD1. Germline-derived CDR1 and CDR2 are SNHLY and FYNNEI. The trim removed 6 bases at V and 2 bases at J, leaving 0 bases unmatched. This CDR3 region has 12 residues. The CDR3 bases are TGTGCCAGCAGGACAGGGAACTATGGCTACACCTTC. Encoded protein: CASRTGNYGYTF.

The rearrangement uses TRBV9 and TRBJ2-5, with D possibly being TRBD2 (6 bases). CDR1 and CDR2 from the germline V gene are SGDLS and YYNGEE. The CDR3 runs to 14 residues. The germline V and J ends were trimmed by 2 bases and 8 bases, with 16 bases remaining between them. The CDR3 sequence: CASSVGPGLQTQYF. Written as DNA, the CDR3 is TGTGCCAGCAGCGTTGGGCCGGGACTGCAAACCCAGTACTTC.

V usage is TRBV20-1 and J usage is TRBJ1-2; D call uncertain. The V gene lost 4 bases and the J gene lost 4 bases, with 7 bases spanning the gap. The CDR3 totals 11 residues. CDR1 and CDR2 (germline): DFQATT, SNEGSKA (reference sequence). The CDR3 DNA sequence: TGCAGTGCTAAAGCGGTCTATGGCTACACCTTC. It translates to CSAKAVYGYTF.

The chain is built from TRBV27 and TRBJ1-2; possibly TRBD1 for D (6 bases). CDR3 size: 15 residues. V gave up 4 bases and J gave up 4 bases, with 16 bases separating them. CDR1 is MNHEY and CDR2 is SMNVEV in the germline V gene (reference sequence). In nucleotides, the CDR3 is TGTGCCAGCAGTTCGCTCGGGGGGGGCGGCTATGGCTACACCTTC. This codes for CASSSLGGGGYGYTF.

The chain recombines TRBV25-1 with TRBJ1-2; D gene ambiguous. With 3 bases removed from V and 0 bases from J, the gap between germline ends came to 8 bases. Germline V gene data show CDR1 as MGHDK and CDR2 as SYGVNS. This CDR3 contains 14 residues. CDR3 coding DNA: TGTGCCAGCAGTGAGGGCAGCTCTAACTATGGCTACACCTTC. Translation gives CASSEGSSNYGYTF.

With regard to this clone: Sequence at one end of the junction differs from germline and may be a read error. The genes are TRBV19 and TRBJ2-2, with 7 bases lining up with TRBD1. The CDR3 totals 15 residues. Germline V CDR1 and CDR2: LNHDA, SQIVND (reference sequence). This CDR3 reads CASSVDRVGTGELFF. In DNA form, the CDR3 reads TGTGCCAGTAGTGTAGACAGGGTTGGAACCGGGGAGCTGTTTTTT.

The chain has TRBV5-1 and TRBJ1-1, with 9 positions matching TRBD1. The CDR3 has 16 residues. With V trimmed by 4 bases and J by 1 base, 8 bases remained unmatched. The germline gives CDR1 SGHRS, CDR2 YFSETQ. The CDR3 nucleotides are TGCGCCAGCAGCCAAGGACAGGGGTCGGGGAACACTGAAGCTTTCTTT. Amino acids: CASSQGQGSGNTEAFF. The full variable domain, in which reference TRBV5-1 and TRBJ1-1 provide the parts outside the CDR3, is KAGVTQTPRYLIKTRGQQVTLSCSPISGHRSVSWYQQTPGQGLQFLFEYFSETQRNKGNFPGRFSGRQFSNSRSEMNVSTLELGDSALYLCASSQGQGSGNTEAFFGQGTRLTVV.

V gene TRBV10-3 combines with J gene TRBJ2-5, with D possibly called TRBD1 or TRBD2 (7 bases each). Trimming pared 11 bases from V and 4 bases from J, leaving 17 bases between. Germline CDR1 ENHRY, CDR2 SYGVKD. The CDR3 spans 13 residues. The CDR3 bases are TGTGCCTCAGGGGGGGACAGAGGAGAGACCCAGTACTTC. Translating it yields CASGGDRGETQYF.